This is a list of T cell receptor beta chains from one sample in a study of T-cell reconstitution after alpha-beta-depleted transplantation in children. Each CDR3 protein is one row after TCRdb ran MiXCR on the PCR reads. The profile shows hundreds of thousands of distinct CDR3 sequences, approximately 30% of them singletons. The sample consisted of PBMCs from the stem cell graft donor, taken from the stem cell graft. These receptors all come from a human donor who donated a stem cell graft to a child with aplastic anemia. Each CDR3 is given with its conserved first and last residue. Each record gives: CDR3 protein, CDR3 DNA, V gene, J gene, clone size, D gene. A D gene is named only where the DNA matches it firmly. The listing skips clone size in some rows; elsewhere it reads once, few, many or a size class.

CDR3aa: CASSLGAGVQEQYF
CDR3nt: TGTGCCAGCAGCTTAGGGGCGGGAGTGCAAGAGCAGTACTTC
v_gene: TRBV7-2
j_gene: TRBJ2-7
abundance: .
d_gene: TRBD2

CDR3aa: CASSSVGTGAGTGELFF
CDR3nt: TGTGCCAGCAGCTCCGTGGGAACTGGGGCGGGCACCGGGGAGCTGTTTTTT
v_gene: TRBV7-9
j_gene: TRBJ2-2
abundance: .
d_gene: .

CDR3aa: CASSLWDRPNEQFF
CDR3nt: TGTGCCAGCAGTTTATGGGACAGGCCCAATGAGCAGTTCTTC
v_gene: TRBV12-3/TRBV12-4
j_gene: TRBJ2-1
abundance: .
d_gene: TRBD1

CDR3aa: CASRLRDRGSGYTF
CDR3nt: TGTGCCAGCAGGCTCCGGGACAGGGGAAGCGGCTACACCTTC
v_gene: TRBV12-3/TRBV12-4
j_gene: TRBJ1-2
abundance: few
d_gene: TRBD1

CDR3aa: CASTRPRAEAFF
CDR3nt: TGTGCCAGCACCCGTCCACGCGCTGAAGCTTTCTTT
v_gene: TRBV12-3/TRBV12-4
j_gene: TRBJ1-1
abundance: .
d_gene: .

CDR3aa: CASSLDFVGYNEQFF
CDR3nt: TGCGCCAGCAGCTTGGATTTTGTCGGCTACAATGAGCAGTTCTTC
v_gene: TRBV5-1
j_gene: TRBJ2-1
abundance: .
d_gene: .

CDR3aa: CSGDRYYNEQFF
CDR3nt: TGCAGCGGGGACAGATACTACAATGAGCAGTTCTTC
v_gene: TRBV29-1
j_gene: TRBJ2-1
abundance: few
d_gene: TRBD1

CDR3aa: CASSVQGADGYTF
CDR3nt: TGTGCCAGCAGTGTTCAGGGGGCGGATGGCTACACCTTC
v_gene: TRBV6-1
j_gene: TRBJ1-2
abundance: .
d_gene: TRBD1

CDR3aa: CASSLGSREDTTDTQYF
CDR3nt: TGTGCCAGCAGCTTAGGGTCAAGGGAGGATACCACAGATACGCAGTATTTT
v_gene: TRBV11-3
j_gene: TRBJ2-3
abundance: few
d_gene: .

CDR3aa: CASSLTNNEQFF
CDR3nt: TGCGCCAGCAGCTTGACTAACAATGAGCAGTTCTTC
v_gene: TRBV5-1
j_gene: TRBJ2-1
abundance: .
d_gene: .

CDR3aa: CSARDNRAPGYTF
CDR3nt: TGCAGTGCTAGAGATAACAGGGCGCCAGGCTACACCTTC
v_gene: TRBV20-1
j_gene: TRBJ1-2
abundance: few
d_gene: .

CDR3aa: CASSVGQSPEPQHF
CDR3nt: TGTGCCAGCAGCGTAGGGCAGTCACCGGAGCCCCAGCATTTT
v_gene: TRBV9
j_gene: TRBJ1-5
abundance: .
d_gene: .

CDR3aa: CASSLGTLAGRPYNSPLHF
CDR3nt: TGTGCCAGCAGCCTCGGGACACTCGCTGGCCGACCCTATAATTCACCCCTCCACTTT
v_gene: TRBV12-3/TRBV12-4
j_gene: TRBJ1-6
abundance: .
d_gene: .

CDR3aa: CATSRGRQDQETQYF
CDR3nt: TGTGCCACCAGCAGAGGGCGGCAGGACCAAGAGACCCAGTACTTC
v_gene: TRBV15
j_gene: TRBJ2-5
abundance: .
d_gene: .

CDR3aa: CASSLIGPHSDGRSYEQYF
CDR3nt: TGTGCCAGCAGCTTAATTGGACCCCATTCAGATGGCCGGAGCTACGAGCAGTACTTC
v_gene: TRBV11-1
j_gene: TRBJ2-7
abundance: .
d_gene: .

CDR3aa: CASSIGLAGVNEQFF
CDR3nt: TGTGCCAGCAGCATAGGACTAGCGGGAGTCAATGAGCAGTTCTTC
v_gene: TRBV5-6
j_gene: TRBJ2-1
abundance: .
d_gene: TRBD2

CDR3aa: CASSLGSGGTEAFF
CDR3nt: TGTGCCAGCAGTTTAGGGTCCGGCGGCACTGAAGCTTTCTTT
v_gene: TRBV12-3/TRBV12-4
j_gene: TRBJ1-1
abundance: many
d_gene: .

CDR3aa: CASSVGPGQREKLFF
CDR3nt: TGTGCCAGCAGCGTCGGACCGGGACAGCGTGAAAAACTGTTTTTT
v_gene: TRBV9
j_gene: TRBJ1-4
abundance: .
d_gene: TRBD1

CDR3aa: CASSLGTTTNTGELFF
CDR3nt: TGCGCCAGCAGCCTTGGGACTACTACGAACACCGGGGAGCTGTTTTTT
v_gene: TRBV5-1
j_gene: TRBJ2-2
abundance: .
d_gene: TRBD2

CDR3aa: CAISASPSGGTDTQYF
CDR3nt: TGTGCCATCAGTGCTTCGCCTTCTGGCGGCACAGATACGCAGTATTTT
v_gene: TRBV10-3
j_gene: TRBJ2-3
abundance: few
d_gene: .

CDR3aa: CARGRSRGFNGANVLTF
CDR3nt: TGTGCCCGGGGTCGAAGCCGGGGGTTTAATGGGGCCAACGTCCTGACTTTC
v_gene: TRBV30
j_gene: TRBJ2-6
abundance: once
d_gene: .

CDR3aa: CASRGRNEQYF
CDR3nt: TGTGCCAGCCGAGGACGGAACGAGCAGTACTTC
v_gene: TRBV12-3/TRBV12-4
j_gene: TRBJ2-7
abundance: few
d_gene: .

CDR3aa: CSVDEGIAGWANYGYTF
CDR3nt: TGCAGCGTTGACGAGGGGATTGCGGGTTGGGCTAACTATGGCTACACCTTC
v_gene: TRBV29-1
j_gene: TRBJ1-2
abundance: .
d_gene: .

CDR3aa: CASSQVGQALTDTQYF
CDR3nt: TGTGCCAGCAGCCAAGTAGGGCAGGCGCTGACAGATACGCAGTATTTT
v_gene: TRBV14
j_gene: TRBJ2-3
abundance: .
d_gene: .

CDR3aa: CASSLSQGKEQFF
CDR3nt: TGCGCCAGCAGCCTGTCACAGGGAAAAGAGCAGTTCTTC
v_gene: TRBV5-1
j_gene: TRBJ2-1
abundance: few
d_gene: .

CDR3aa: CASSPRPPYEQYF
CDR3nt: TGTGCCAGCAGCCCACGCCCCCCGTACGAGCAGTACTTC
v_gene: TRBV7-2
j_gene: TRBJ2-7
abundance: .
d_gene: .

CDR3aa: CASSYSDSYYGYTF
CDR3nt: TGTGCCAGCAGTTACTCTGACAGCTACTATGGCTACACCTTC
v_gene: TRBV6-5
j_gene: TRBJ1-2
abundance: few
d_gene: .

CDR3aa: CATSRGDGEAFF
CDR3nt: TGTGCCACCAGCAGAGGGGACGGTGAAGCTTTCTTT
v_gene: TRBV15
j_gene: TRBJ1-1
abundance: .
d_gene: .

CDR3aa: CASSAEYTSTDTQYF
CDR3nt: TGCGCCAGCAGTGCCGAGTATACTAGCACAGATACGCAGTATTTT
v_gene: TRBV10-1
j_gene: TRBJ2-3
abundance: .
d_gene: .

CDR3aa: CASSLLWQGDTGELFF
CDR3nt: TGCGCCAGCAGCTTGCTGTGGCAGGGTGACACCGGGGAGCTGTTTTTT
v_gene: TRBV5-1
j_gene: TRBJ2-2
abundance: .
d_gene: .

CDR3aa: CASGLVLGGSSYNEQFF
CDR3nt: TGTGCTAGTGGTTTGGTACTTGGCGGGAGCTCCTACAATGAGCAGTTCTTC
v_gene: TRBV12-5
j_gene: TRBJ2-1
abundance: few
d_gene: TRBD2

CDR3aa: CASSSPTRQGEAYGYTF
CDR3nt: TGTGCCAGCAGTTCCCCCACGCGGCAGGGGGAAGCTTATGGCTACACCTTC
v_gene: TRBV12-3/TRBV12-4
j_gene: TRBJ1-2
abundance: .
d_gene: TRBD1

CDR3aa: CASSPRHSGSSNEQFF
CDR3nt: TGTGCCAGCAGCCCGCGTCATAGCGGGAGCAGTAATGAGCAGTTCTTC
v_gene: TRBV7-8
j_gene: TRBJ2-1
abundance: .
d_gene: TRBD2

CDR3aa: CASSFISIGSNQPQHF
CDR3nt: TGTGCCAGCAGTTTTATTTCAATCGGTAGCAATCAGCCCCAGCATTTT
v_gene: TRBV28
j_gene: TRBJ1-5
abundance: .
d_gene: .

CDR3aa: CASSDRDRAYNEQFF
CDR3nt: TGTGCCAGCAGCGACCGGGACAGGGCCTACAATGAGCAGTTCTTC
v_gene: TRBV9
j_gene: TRBJ2-1
abundance: .
d_gene: TRBD1

CDR3aa: CASSGSSPLMNTEAFF
CDR3nt: TGTGCCAGCAGTGGCTCAAGTCCCCTCATGAACACTGAAGCTTTCTTT
v_gene: TRBV25-1
j_gene: TRBJ1-1
abundance: .
d_gene: .

CDR3aa: CATSRTRDSGYTF
CDR3nt: TGTGCCACCAGCAGAACCCGGGACAGTGGCTACACCTTC
v_gene: TRBV15
j_gene: TRBJ1-2
abundance: .
d_gene: TRBD1

CDR3aa: CASSPSGQPGNTIYF
CDR3nt: TGTGCCAGCTCACCTAGTGGACAGCCTGGAAACACCATATATTTT
v_gene: TRBV18
j_gene: TRBJ1-3
abundance: .
d_gene: .

CDR3aa: CASSQDRHNYGYTF
CDR3nt: TGCGCCAGCAGCCAAGATCGGCATAACTATGGCTACACCTTC
v_gene: TRBV4-3
j_gene: TRBJ1-2
abundance: few
d_gene: .

CDR3aa: CASSSYSGTQETQYF
CDR3nt: TGTGCCAGCAGCTCCTATTCCGGGACCCAAGAGACCCAGTACTTC
v_gene: TRBV7-6
j_gene: TRBJ2-5
abundance: few
d_gene: .

CDR3aa: CASSHQVPGFGRSYEQYF
CDR3nt: TGCGCCAGCAGCCACCAAGTTCCAGGGTTCGGCAGATCCTACGAGCAGTACTTC
v_gene: TRBV4-3
j_gene: TRBJ2-7
abundance: .
d_gene: .

CDR3aa: CASSVSDSRNQPQHF
CDR3nt: TGTGCCAGCAGCGTTTCGGACAGCAGGAATCAGCCCCAGCATTTT
v_gene: TRBV9
j_gene: TRBJ1-5
abundance: few
d_gene: .

CDR3aa: CASSVEGTHTSTGELFF
CDR3nt: TGTGCCAGCAGCGTAGAAGGGACCCACACGTCCACCGGGGAGCTGTTTTTT
v_gene: TRBV9
j_gene: TRBJ2-2
abundance: .
d_gene: .

CDR3aa: CASSLLYGEQFF
CDR3nt: TGTGCCAGCAGCTTATTGTACGGTGAGCAGTTCTTC
v_gene: TRBV11-2
j_gene: TRBJ2-1
abundance: .
d_gene: .

CDR3aa: CASSPTAGSTDTQYF
CDR3nt: TGTGCCAGCTCACCAACGGCAGGGAGCACAGATACGCAGTATTTT
v_gene: TRBV18
j_gene: TRBJ2-3
abundance: few
d_gene: .

CDR3aa: CASSLDHRNSPLHF
CDR3nt: TGTGCCAGCAGCTTAGACCATAGGAATTCACCCCTCCACTTT
v_gene: TRBV7-3
j_gene: TRBJ1-6
abundance: few
d_gene: .

CDR3aa: CASSLDIQNTEAFF
CDR3nt: TGCGCCAGCAGCTTGGACATCCAAAACACTGAAGCTTTCTTT
v_gene: TRBV5-1
j_gene: TRBJ1-1
abundance: few
d_gene: .

CDR3aa: CASSVGDYNNEQFF
CDR3nt: TGTGCCAGCAGCGTAGGAGACTACAACAATGAGCAGTTCTTC
v_gene: TRBV9
j_gene: TRBJ2-1
abundance: .
d_gene: .